The next 11 T cell receptor beta chains were all read from a single sample in a study of blood T cell repertoires in COVID-19. Sequencing was performed with immunoSEQ multiplex PCR; in TCRdb, only in-frame clones are kept and a portion is missing. Among about 310,000 clones listed, roughly 91% were seen once. The sample was PBMCs or T cells enriched from blood (not recorded which). These receptors all come from a woman aged 25 to 39 who had recovered from COVID-19.

The chain combines TRBV3-1 (or the pseudogene TRBV3-2) with TRBJ2-5; 12 nucleotides match TRBD2. The junction had 8 bases not matched to a gene; V was cut back by 0 bases and J by 0 bases. The CDR3 is 19 residues long. CDR1 is LGHDT, CDR2 YNNKEL, per germline (reference sequence). The CDR3 here is CASSQERRLAGGNQETQYF. Written as DNA, the CDR3 is TGTGCCAGCAGCCAAGAAAGGCGGCTAGCGGGAGGGAACCAAGAGACCCAGTACTTC.

The DNA of the CDR3 is TGTGCCAGCAGAGAAACTAGCGGGACCTACGAGCAGTACTTC. Its translation is CASRETSGTYEQYF. This chain connects TRBV28 to TRBJ2-7, with 10 bases identical to TRBD2. J lost 2 bases, V lost 6 bases, and 4 bases had no gene match. The CDR3 loop spans 14 amino acids. Germline CDR1 and CDR2: MDHEN and SYDVKM.

Worth noting for this clone: Distinct nucleotide sequences in the sample also encode this CDR3. This chain uses TRBV12-3 or TRBV12-4 with TRBJ2-2, with D unclear. V shed 3 bases and J shed 3 bases, with 5 bases lying between them. The CDR3 consists of 13 residues. The CDR3 bases are TGTGCCAGCAGTTTCTCGGACACCGGGGAGCTGTTTTTT. The encoded protein is CASSFSDTGELFF.

The chain joins TRBV6-2 or TRBV6-3 to TRBJ2-7; 7 nucleotides agree with TRBD1. J lost 4 bases, V lost 5 bases, and 11 bases had no gene match. CDR3 length: 15 amino acids. Germline values: CDR1 MNHEY, CDR2 SVGEGT. The CDR3 region has the DNA TGTGCCAGCAGTAACCGGTGGACAGGAGGATACGAGCAGTACTTC. Protein: CASSNRWTGGYEQYF.

This clone has just one count. The chain uses TRBV28 and TRBJ1-5; 7 nucleotides align to TRBD1. Trimming at V came to 8 bases and at J to 2 bases, leaving 21 bases not matched to a gene. In germline, CDR1 is MDHEN, CDR2 SYDVKM. The CDR3 runs 19 residues. The CDR3 DNA follows: TGTGCCAGCGCAACCTGGGGGGACCACAGGGGCGACGGCAATCAGCCCCAGCATTTT. Its translation: CASATWGDHRGDGNQPQHF.

The chain employs TRBV30 and TRBJ2-7; TRBD1 is a possible D gene (5 bases). V shed 0 bases and J shed 6 bases, with 9 bases lying between them. The germline gives CDR1 GTSNPN, CDR2 SVGIG (reference sequence). The CDR3 runs 12 residues. The CDR3 sequence is CAWSVRGAEQYF. The DNA of the CDR3 is TGTGCCTGGAGTGTACGTGGGGCCGAGCAGTACTTC.

This clone was seen a handful of times. The chain combines TRBV3-1 (or the pseudogene TRBV3-2) with TRBJ1-5; a weak D match, TRBD1 (5 bases). The V gene's germline CDR1 is LGHDT and CDR2 YNNKEL (reference sequence). The CDR3 sequence is 13 residues long. V was trimmed by 2 bases and J by 8 bases, leaving 10 bases between them. The DNA for the CDR3 is TGTGCCAGCAGCCAACAGGGAATCGAGCCCCAGCATTTT. It encodes CASSQQGIEPQHF.

The chain joins TRBV11-3 to TRBJ2-5, with 8 bases aligning to TRBD1. The CDR3 spans 14 residues. Germline CDR1 and CDR2: SGHNT and YENEEA. The ends lost 5 bases at V and 7 bases at J; junction bases unmatched: 9. The CDR3 DNA is TGTGCCAGCAGCCCAAATCAGGGGGCTTCGACCCAGTACTTC. Amino acid sequence: CASSPNQGASTQYF. The variable domain in full, with the rest retrieved from reference TRBV11-3 and TRBJ2-5, is EAGVVQSPRYKIIEKKQPVAFWCNPISGHNTLYWYLQNLGQGPELLIRYENEEAVDDSQLPKDRFSAERLKGVDSTLKIQPAELGDSAVYLCASSPNQGASTQYFGPGTRLLVL.

The chain employs TRBV29-1 and TRBJ2-7; no clear D gene. Looked up from germline, CDR1 is SQVTM and CDR2 is ANQGSEA. CDR3 length: 11 residues. Trimming cost V 6 bases and J 7 bases, with 13 bases left between them. The chain's CDR3 is CSVKWAREQYF. The CDR3 nucleotides read TGCAGCGTAAAATGGGCCCGGGAGCAGTACTTC.

Of note for this clone: Other DNA sequences from this sample encode an identical CDR3 as well. This chain joins TRBV19 and TRBJ1-5, with D uncertain. The V end lost 1 base, the J end lost 6 bases, and 7 bases lay between the germline ends. This CDR3 contains 13 residues. Germline V CDR1 and CDR2: LNHDA, SQIVND (reference sequence). The DNA of the CDR3 is TGTGCCAGTAGTATAGGCAGAGGTCAGCCCCAGCATTTT. Protein sequence: CASSIGRGQPQHF.

The chain carries TRBV4-1 and TRBJ1-1; possibly TRBD1 for D (6 bases). Trimming stripped 0 bases from V and 0 bases from J, with 11 bases between. The CDR3 runs to 16 residues. Germline CDR1 MGHRA, CDR2 YSYEKL. The CDR3 DNA sequence: TGCGCCAGCAGCCAAGAGACAGGAATTATGAACACTGAAGCTTTCTTT. This codes for CASSQETGIMNTEAFF.